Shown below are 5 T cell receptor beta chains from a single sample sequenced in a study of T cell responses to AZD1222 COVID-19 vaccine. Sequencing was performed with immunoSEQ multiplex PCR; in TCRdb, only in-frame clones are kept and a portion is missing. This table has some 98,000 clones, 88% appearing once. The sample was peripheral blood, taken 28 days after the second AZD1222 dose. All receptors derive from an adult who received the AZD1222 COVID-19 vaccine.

The CDR3 DNA follows: TGTGCCAGCAGCACCGGGACAGGGAGCCAGCCCCAGCATTTT. This gives the protein CASSTGTGSQPQHF. The chain has TRBV5-5 and TRBJ1-5, with 9 bases lining up with TRBD1. The CDR3 is 14 amino acids. V lost 4 bases and J lost 7; bases outside the gene matches: 6. Germline CDR1 is SGHKS and CDR2 is YYEKEE (reference sequence).

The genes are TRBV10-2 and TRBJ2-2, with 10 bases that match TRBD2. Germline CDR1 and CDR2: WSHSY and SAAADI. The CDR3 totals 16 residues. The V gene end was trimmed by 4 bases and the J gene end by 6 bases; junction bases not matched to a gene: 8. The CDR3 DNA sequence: TGCGCCAGCAGTGCGTTTTTAGCGGGAGGATCCGGGGAGCTGTTTTTT. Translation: CASSAFLAGGSGELFF.

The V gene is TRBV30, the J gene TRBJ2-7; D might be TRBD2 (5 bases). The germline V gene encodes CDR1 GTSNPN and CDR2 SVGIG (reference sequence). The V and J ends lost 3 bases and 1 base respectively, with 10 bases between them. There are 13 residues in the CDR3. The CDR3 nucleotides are TGTGCCTGGAGGGTGGCGGGTTCCTACGAGCAGTACTTC. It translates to CAWRVAGSYEQYF.

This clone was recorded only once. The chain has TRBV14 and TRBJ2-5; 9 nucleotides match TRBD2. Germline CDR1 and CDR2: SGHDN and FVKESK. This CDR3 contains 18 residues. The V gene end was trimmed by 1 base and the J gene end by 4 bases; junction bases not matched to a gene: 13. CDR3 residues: CASSQVKLAGGPRETQYF. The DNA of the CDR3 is TGTGCCAGCAGCCAAGTAAAACTGGCGGGAGGGCCGCGAGAGACCCAGTACTTC.

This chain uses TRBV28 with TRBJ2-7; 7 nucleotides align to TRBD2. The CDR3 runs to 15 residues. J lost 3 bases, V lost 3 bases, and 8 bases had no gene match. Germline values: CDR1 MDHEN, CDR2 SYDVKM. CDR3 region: CASSLSGGGIYEQYF. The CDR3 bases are TGTGCCAGCAGTTTGTCGGGGGGAGGGATCTACGAGCAGTACTTC.